The rows below give T cell receptor beta chains drawn from one sample of a study of blood T cell repertoires in COVID-19. Using immunoSEQ multiplex PCR, the repertoire was profiled, and TCRdb retains in-frame clones only, with some absent. The sample consists of 180,000 or so clones, 83% of them appearing once. The sequenced sample was PBMCs or T cells enriched from blood (not recorded which). The receptors stem from a woman aged 45-65 years who had recovered from COVID-19. Each CDR3 is given with its conserved first and last residue. The D gene is left open where the match is weak. Clone size is stated in some rows and not others, as once, few, many or a class when expanded.

cdr3_aa	cdr3_nt	j_call	cdr3_length	clone_size	v_call	d_call
CASSLRGGYTF	TGTGCCAGCAGTTTAAGGGGTGGCTACACCTTC	TRBJ1-2	11	NA	TRBV28	NA
CASSSRTGAGGQFF	TGTGCCAGCAGCTCCAGGACAGGAGCGGGAGGGCAGTTCTTC	TRBJ2-1	14	few	TRBV11-2	TRBD2
CATSGGQLANTGELFF	TGTGCCACCAGTGGGGGACAGCTCGCGAACACCGGGGAGCTGTTTTTT	TRBJ2-2	16	many	TRBV24-1	TRBD1
CASNELLTGELFF	TGTGCCAGCAACGAACTGCTCACCGGGGAGCTGTTTTTT	TRBJ2-2	13	NA	TRBV7-2	NA
CASTPDRGLDTEAFF	TGTGCCAGCACCCCGGACAGGGGGCTTGACACTGAAGCTTTCTTT	TRBJ1-1	15	NA	TRBV28	TRBD1
CASSVDRGVTGELFF	TGTGCCAGCAGCGTGGACAGGGGGGTCACCGGGGAGCTGTTTTTT	TRBJ2-2	15	NA	TRBV7-9	TRBD1
CAWSAGPTDEQFF	TGTGCCTGGTCAGCGGGCCCCACCGATGAGCAGTTCTTC	TRBJ2-1	13	few	TRBV30	NA
CASSLAVGAQEAFF	TGCGCCAGCAGCTTGGCCGTGGGAGCCCAAGAAGCTTTCTTT	TRBJ1-1	14	few	TRBV5-1	NA
CAWSPVREGRAAQYF	TGTGCCTGGTCCCCAGTTCGGGAGGGCCGGGCGGCGCAGTATTTT	TRBJ2-3	15	once	TRBV30	TRBD2
CASSWDSRGTDTQYF	TGTGCCAGCAGTTGGGACAGTAGGGGCACAGATACGCAGTATTTT	TRBJ2-3	15	NA	TRBV27	TRBD1
CASSYRGLEGYTF	TGTGCCAGCAGTTACAGGGGGCTAGAGGGCTACACCTTC	TRBJ1-2	13	NA	TRBV6-5	TRBD1
CASSPGTVGKLFF	TGTGCCAGCAGTCCCGGGACAGTGGGAAAACTGTTTTTT	TRBJ1-4	13	once	TRBV28	TRBD1
CASSWTGTNEKLFF	TGTGCCAGCAGTTGGACAGGAACTAATGAAAAACTGTTTTTT	TRBJ1-4	14	NA	TRBV5-6	TRBD1
CASSQALSTERAYGYTF	TGCGCCAGCAGCCAAGCACTATCGACAGAACGAGCGTATGGCTACACCTTC	TRBJ1-2	17	NA	TRBV4-1	NA
CASSQEALGQNNSPLHF	TGCGCCAGCAGCCAAGAGGCTCTGGGCCAGAATAATTCACCCCTCCACTTT	TRBJ1-6	17	few	TRBV4-1	NA
CAWGRGLAGVTYNEQFF	TGTGCCTGGGGACGGGGACTAGCGGGAGTCACCTACAATGAGCAGTTCTTC	TRBJ2-1	17	once	TRBV30	TRBD2
CSAPPGKTQYF	TGCAGTGCCCCACCCGGGAAGACCCAGTACTTC	TRBJ2-5	11	NA	TRBV20-1	NA
CASRGGQGANTEAFF	TGTGCCAGCAGGGGGGGGCAAGGGGCGAACACTGAAGCTTTCTTT	TRBJ1-1	15	NA	TRBV28	NA
CASSLGRGRPNSNQPQHF	TGTGCCAGCAGCTTAGGCAGGGGGCGCCCGAATAGCAATCAGCCCCAGCATTTT	TRBJ1-5	18	NA	TRBV11-2	TRBD1
CASSQDNRVGGYTF	TGTGCCAGCAGCCAAGATAACAGGGTGGGCGGCTACACCTTC	TRBJ1-2	14	NA	TRBV3-1/TRBV3-2	NA
CASSGPGQNNSPLHF	TGTGCCAGCAGTGGCCCGGGACAGAATAATTCACCCCTCCACTTT	TRBJ1-6	15	once	TRBV2	TRBD1
CASRLRPSNNEKLFF	TGTGCCAGCAGGTTGAGGCCCTCTAATAATGAAAAACTGTTTTTT	TRBJ1-4	15	NA	TRBV28	NA
CASSARSQDSNQPQHF	TGTGCCAGCAGTGCACGTTCACAGGATAGCAATCAGCCCCAGCATTTT	TRBJ1-5	16	once	TRBV25-1	NA
CASSPKGASRGANVLTF	TGTGCCAGCAGCCCAAAGGGGGCCTCGAGAGGGGCCAACGTCCTGACTTTC	TRBJ2-6	17	NA	TRBV7-9	TRBD1
CASSLGIGADNEQFF	TGCGCCAGCAGCTTGGGGATTGGGGCAGACAATGAGCAGTTCTTC	TRBJ2-1	15	NA	TRBV5-1	NA
CASSLLGTSVSEQFF	TGTGCCAGCAGCTTATTAGGGACTAGCGTCAGTGAGCAGTTCTTC	TRBJ2-1	15	NA	TRBV7-9	TRBD2
CASSHRVATDTQYF	TGTGCCAGCAGCCACCGGGTAGCGACAGATACGCAGTATTTT	TRBJ2-3	14	NA	TRBV11-3	NA
CASSVLITGELFF	TGTGCCAGCAGCGTTTTAATCACCGGGGAGCTGTTTTTT	TRBJ2-2	13	NA	TRBV6-2/TRBV6-3	NA
CASRLQDTIYF	TGTGCCAGCAGGTTGCAGGACACCATATATTTT	TRBJ1-3	11	NA	TRBV28	NA
CASSPRDRELNEQFF	TGTGCCAGCAGCCCCCGGGACAGGGAGTTGAATGAGCAGTTCTTC	TRBJ2-1	15	NA	TRBV7-3	TRBD1
CASSPDGLAGSSGELFF	TGTGCCAGCAGTCCCGATGGACTAGCGGGCTCCAGCGGGGAGCTGTTTTTT	TRBJ2-2	17	NA	TRBV28	TRBD2
CAWSATSAQYF	TGTGCCTGGAGCGCTACTAGCGCTCAGTACTTC	TRBJ2-4	11	NA	TRBV30	TRBD2
CASSLASSETQYF	TGTGCCAGCAGCTTAGCGTCTTCAGAGACCCAGTACTTC	TRBJ2-5	13	NA	TRBV7-9	NA
CASSPLGLAGTIQYF	TGTGCCAGCAGTCCGCTGGGACTAGCGGGGACTATTCAGTACTTC	TRBJ2-4	15	NA	TRBV28	TRBD2
CAISESGVGYTF	TGTGCCATCAGTGAGTCCGGGGTTGGCTACACCTTC	TRBJ1-2	12	NA	TRBV10-3	NA
CASSLQGTETQYF	TGTGCCAGCAGCTTGCAGGGGACGGAGACCCAGTACTTC	TRBJ2-5	13	few	TRBV5-6	NA
CASSQDPGNTEAFF	TGCGCCAGCAGCCAAGATCCAGGGAACACTGAAGCTTTCTTT	TRBJ1-1	14	NA	TRBV4-1	NA
CASSLGDRGRKGYTF	TGTGCCAGCAGTTTAGGAGACAGGGGGCGCAAGGGCTACACCTTC	TRBJ1-2	15	NA	TRBV28	TRBD1
CVSSSPSGDGANVLTF	TGTGTCAGCAGTTCCCCATCCGGGGATGGGGCCAACGTCCTGACTTTC	TRBJ2-6	16	NA	TRBV28	NA
CASSLPPETGELFF	TGTGCCAGCAGCTTACCCCCCGAAACTGGGGAGCTGTTTTTT	TRBJ2-2	14	few	TRBV7-9	NA
CASSLDTTNYGYTF	TGTGCCAGCAGCTTGGACACCACTAACTATGGCTACACCTTC	TRBJ1-2	14	NA	TRBV5-4	NA